This T cell receptor (beta chain) emerged from a study of blood T cell repertoires in COVID-19. This clone was detected only a few times. The length of the CDR3 is 15 residues. Losses at the gene ends were 0 bases for V and 0 bases for J; bases not matched to a gene: 1. Those who participated ranged in age from roughly 18 to 100 years and resided in roughly 26 US areas. Self-reported history from a screening survey and questionnaire set each donor's cohort. In the source study's methods: Using reference gene primer amplification, nucleated cell counts were estimated. Assay used: immunoSEQ multiplex PCR; TCRdb lists only in-frame clones, some missing. The DNA was the basis for D and trimming; V, J and clone size are from that table. The sample consists of 310,000 or so clones, 87% of them appearing once.

Sequencing was done on a sample of PBMCs or T cells enriched from blood (not recorded which). The TCR sequence derives from a woman younger than 30 who had recovered from COVID-19. The rearrangement joins TRBV5-7 to TRBJ1-2; TRBD1 matches at 8 bases. TRBV5-7 is annotated as an ORF whose role is uncertain. The CDR3 loop reads CASSLEQGANYGYTF. CDR3 nucleotides: TGTGCCAGCAGCTTGGAACAGGGGGCTAACTATGGCTACACCTTC.